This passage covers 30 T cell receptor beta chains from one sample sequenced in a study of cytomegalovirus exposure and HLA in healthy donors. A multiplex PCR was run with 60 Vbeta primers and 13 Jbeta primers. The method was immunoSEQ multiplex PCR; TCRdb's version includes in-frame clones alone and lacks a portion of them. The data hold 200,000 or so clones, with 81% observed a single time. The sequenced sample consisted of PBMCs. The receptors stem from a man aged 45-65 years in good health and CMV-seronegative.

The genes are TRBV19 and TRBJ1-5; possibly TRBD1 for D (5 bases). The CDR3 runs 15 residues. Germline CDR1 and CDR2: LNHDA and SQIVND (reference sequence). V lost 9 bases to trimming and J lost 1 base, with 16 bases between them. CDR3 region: CASALAGGSNQPQHF. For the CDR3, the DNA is TGTGCCAGCGCCCTGGCCGGGGGGAGCAATCAGCCCCAGCATTTT. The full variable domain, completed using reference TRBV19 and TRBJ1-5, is DGGITQSPKYLFRKEGQNVTLSCEQNLNHDAMYWYRQDPGQGLRLIYYSQIVNDFQKGDIAEGYSVSREKKESFPLTVTSAQKNPTAFYLCASALAGGSNQPQHFGDGTRLSIL.

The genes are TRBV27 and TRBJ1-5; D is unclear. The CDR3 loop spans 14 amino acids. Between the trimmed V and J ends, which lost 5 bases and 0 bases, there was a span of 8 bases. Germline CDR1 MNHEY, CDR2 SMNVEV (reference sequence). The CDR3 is CASSPRDSNQPQHF. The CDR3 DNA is TGTGCCAGCAGTCCGAGGGATAGCAATCAGCCCCAGCATTTT.

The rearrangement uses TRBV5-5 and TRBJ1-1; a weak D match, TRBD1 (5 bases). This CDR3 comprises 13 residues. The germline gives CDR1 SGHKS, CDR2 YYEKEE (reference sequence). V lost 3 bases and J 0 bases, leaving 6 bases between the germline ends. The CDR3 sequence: CASSSDMNTEAFF. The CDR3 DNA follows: TGTGCCAGCAGCTCGGACATGAACACTGAAGCTTTCTTT.

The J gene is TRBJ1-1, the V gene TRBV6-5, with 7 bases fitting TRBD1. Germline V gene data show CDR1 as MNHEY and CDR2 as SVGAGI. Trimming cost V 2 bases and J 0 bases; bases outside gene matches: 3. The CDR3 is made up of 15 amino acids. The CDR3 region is CASSYTGVLNTEAFF. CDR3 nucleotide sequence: TGTGCCAGCAGTTACACAGGGGTTTTGAACACTGAAGCTTTCTTT.

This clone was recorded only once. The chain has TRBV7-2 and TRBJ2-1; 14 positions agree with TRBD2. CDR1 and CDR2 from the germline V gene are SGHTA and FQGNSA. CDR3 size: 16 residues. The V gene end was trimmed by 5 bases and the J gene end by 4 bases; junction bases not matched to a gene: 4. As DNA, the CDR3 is TGTGCCAGCAGCCCCCGGACTAGCGGGGGGTACAATGAGCAGTTCTTC. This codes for CASSPRTSGGYNEQFF.

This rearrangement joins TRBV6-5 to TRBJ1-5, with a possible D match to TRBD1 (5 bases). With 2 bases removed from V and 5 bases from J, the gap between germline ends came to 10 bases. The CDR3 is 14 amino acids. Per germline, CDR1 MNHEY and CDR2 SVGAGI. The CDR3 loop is CASSYVGADQPQHF. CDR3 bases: TGTGCCAGCAGTTACGTAGGGGCGGATCAGCCCCAGCATTTT.

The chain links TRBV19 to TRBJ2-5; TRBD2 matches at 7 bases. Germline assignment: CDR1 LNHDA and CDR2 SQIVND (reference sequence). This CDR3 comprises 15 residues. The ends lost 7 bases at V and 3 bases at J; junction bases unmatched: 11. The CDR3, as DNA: TGTGCCAGTAAGCGAGGCCGGGGGGTTGAAGAGACCCAGTACTTC. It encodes CASKRGRGVEETQYF.

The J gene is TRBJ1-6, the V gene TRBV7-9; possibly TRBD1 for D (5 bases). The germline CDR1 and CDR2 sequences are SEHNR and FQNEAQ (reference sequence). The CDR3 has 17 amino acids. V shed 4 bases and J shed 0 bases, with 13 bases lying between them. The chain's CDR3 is CASSSGLPSSYNSPLHF. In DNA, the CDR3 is TGTGCCAGCAGCTCGGGACTTCCGAGCTCCTATAATTCACCCCTCCACTTT.

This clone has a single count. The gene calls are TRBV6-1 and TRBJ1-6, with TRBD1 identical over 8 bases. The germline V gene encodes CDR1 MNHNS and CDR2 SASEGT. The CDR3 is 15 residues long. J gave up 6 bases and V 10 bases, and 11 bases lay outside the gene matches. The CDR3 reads CANRDEGQANSPLHF. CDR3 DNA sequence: TGTGCCAACCGTGATGAGGGACAGGCTAATTCACCCCTCCACTTT.

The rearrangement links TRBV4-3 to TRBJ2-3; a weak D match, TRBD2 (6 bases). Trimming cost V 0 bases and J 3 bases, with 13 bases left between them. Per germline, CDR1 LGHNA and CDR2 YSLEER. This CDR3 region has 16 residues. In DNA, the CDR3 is TGCGCCAGCAGCCAAGAGGGGTTGGGGGGAACAGATACGCAGTATTTT. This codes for CASSQEGLGGTDTQYF.

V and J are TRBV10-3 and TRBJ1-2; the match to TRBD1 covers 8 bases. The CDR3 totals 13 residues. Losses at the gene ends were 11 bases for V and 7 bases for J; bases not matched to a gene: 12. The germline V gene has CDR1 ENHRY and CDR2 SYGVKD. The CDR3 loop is CAVLSGQGLGYTF. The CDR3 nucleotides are TGTGCCGTTCTTTCTGGACAGGGCCTTGGCTACACCTTC.

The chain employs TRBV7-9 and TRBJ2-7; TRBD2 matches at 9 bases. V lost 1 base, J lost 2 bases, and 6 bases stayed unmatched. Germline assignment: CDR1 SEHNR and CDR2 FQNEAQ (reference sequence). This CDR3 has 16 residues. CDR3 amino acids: CASSLGSAGGTYEQYF. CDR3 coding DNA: TGTGCCAGCAGCTTAGGGTCCGCGGGGGGGACCTACGAGCAGTACTTC.

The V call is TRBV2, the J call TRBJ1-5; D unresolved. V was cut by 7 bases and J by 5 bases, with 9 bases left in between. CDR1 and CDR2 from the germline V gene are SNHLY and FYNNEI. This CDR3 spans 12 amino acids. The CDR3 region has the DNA TGTGCCAGCACACGGGGTGATCAGCCCCAGCATTTT. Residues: CASTRGDQPQHF.

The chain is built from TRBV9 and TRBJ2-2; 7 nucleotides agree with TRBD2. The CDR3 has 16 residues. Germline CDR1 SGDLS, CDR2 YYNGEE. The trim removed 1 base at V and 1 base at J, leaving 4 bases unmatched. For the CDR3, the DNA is TGTGCCAGCAGCGTAATTTCGGGGGGGAACACCGGGGAGCTGTTTTTT. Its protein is CASSVISGGNTGELFF.

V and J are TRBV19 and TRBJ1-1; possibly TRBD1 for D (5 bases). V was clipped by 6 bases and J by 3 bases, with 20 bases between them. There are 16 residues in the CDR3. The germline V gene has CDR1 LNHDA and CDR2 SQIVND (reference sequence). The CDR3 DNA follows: TGTGCCAGTAGATCCGGGGGGGAGGGATGGGACACTGAAGCTTTCTTT. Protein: CASRSGGEGWDTEAFF.

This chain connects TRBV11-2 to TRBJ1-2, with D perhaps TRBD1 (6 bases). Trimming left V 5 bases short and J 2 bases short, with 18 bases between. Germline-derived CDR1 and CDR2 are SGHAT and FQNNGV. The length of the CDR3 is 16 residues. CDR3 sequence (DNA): TGTGCCAGCAGCGGTATCCGGGACACCAAAAACTATGGCTACACCTTC. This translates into CASSGIRDTKNYGYTF.

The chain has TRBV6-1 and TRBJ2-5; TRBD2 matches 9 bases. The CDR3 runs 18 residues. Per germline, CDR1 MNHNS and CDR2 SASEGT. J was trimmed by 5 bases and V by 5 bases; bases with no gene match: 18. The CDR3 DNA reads TGTGCCAGCAGTCAAGACCCCCCCGGCGGGGGGGCGGGGGAGACCCAGTACTTC. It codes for CASSQDPPGGGAGETQYF.

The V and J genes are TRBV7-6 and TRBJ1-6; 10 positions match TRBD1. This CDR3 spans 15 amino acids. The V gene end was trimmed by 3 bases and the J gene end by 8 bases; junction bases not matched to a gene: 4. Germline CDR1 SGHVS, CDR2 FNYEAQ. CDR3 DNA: TGTGCCAGCAGCTTGCGGACAGGGGGTGATTCACCCCTCCACTTT. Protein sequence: CASSLRTGGDSPLHF.

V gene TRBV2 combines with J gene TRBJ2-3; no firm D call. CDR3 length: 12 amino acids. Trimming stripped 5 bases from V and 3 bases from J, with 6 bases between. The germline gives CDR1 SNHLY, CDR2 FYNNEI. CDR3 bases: TGTGCCAGCAGTCTAGAGACAGATACGCAGTATTTT. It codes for CASSLETDTQYF.

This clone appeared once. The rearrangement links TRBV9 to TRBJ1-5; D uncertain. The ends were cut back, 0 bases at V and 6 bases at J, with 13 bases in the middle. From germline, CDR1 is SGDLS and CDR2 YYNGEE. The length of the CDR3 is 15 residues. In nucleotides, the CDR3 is TGTGCCAGCAGCGTAGGAGGGCAGGACGGTCAGCCCCAGCATTTT. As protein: CASSVGGQDGQPQHF.

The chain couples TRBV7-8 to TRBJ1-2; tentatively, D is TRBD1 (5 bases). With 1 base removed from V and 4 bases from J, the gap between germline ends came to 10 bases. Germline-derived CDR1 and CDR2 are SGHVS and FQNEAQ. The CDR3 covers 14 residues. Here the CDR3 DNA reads TGTGCCAGCAGCTTAGATCAGGGATCCTATGGCTACACCTTC. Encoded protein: CASSLDQGSYGYTF.

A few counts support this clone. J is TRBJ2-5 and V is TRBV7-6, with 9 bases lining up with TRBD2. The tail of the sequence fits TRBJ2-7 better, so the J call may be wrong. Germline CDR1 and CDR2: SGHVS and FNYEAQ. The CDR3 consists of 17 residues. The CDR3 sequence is CASSLGLGRGGTYEQYF. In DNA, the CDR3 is TGTGCCAGCAGCTTAGGGCTCGGGCGGGGGGGGACCTACGAGCAGTACTTC.

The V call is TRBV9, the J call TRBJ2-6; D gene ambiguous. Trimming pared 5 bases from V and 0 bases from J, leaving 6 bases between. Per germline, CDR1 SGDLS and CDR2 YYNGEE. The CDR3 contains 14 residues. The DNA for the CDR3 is TGTGCCAGCAGTTTCCTCTCTGGGGCCAACGTCCTGACTTTC. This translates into CASSFLSGANVLTF.

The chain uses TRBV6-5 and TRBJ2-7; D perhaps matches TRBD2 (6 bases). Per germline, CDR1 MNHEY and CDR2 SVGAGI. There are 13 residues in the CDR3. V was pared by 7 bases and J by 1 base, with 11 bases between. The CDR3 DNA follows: TGTGCCAGCACGCGGGGAGTGTCCTACGAGCAGTACTTC. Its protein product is CASTRGVSYEQYF.

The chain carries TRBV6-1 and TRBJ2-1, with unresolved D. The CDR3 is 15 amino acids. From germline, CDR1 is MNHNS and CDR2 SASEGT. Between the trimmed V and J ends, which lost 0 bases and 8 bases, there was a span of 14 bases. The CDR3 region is CASSEALRPTDEQFF. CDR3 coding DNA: TGTGCCAGCAGTGAAGCGCTTCGACCGACTGATGAGCAGTTCTTC.

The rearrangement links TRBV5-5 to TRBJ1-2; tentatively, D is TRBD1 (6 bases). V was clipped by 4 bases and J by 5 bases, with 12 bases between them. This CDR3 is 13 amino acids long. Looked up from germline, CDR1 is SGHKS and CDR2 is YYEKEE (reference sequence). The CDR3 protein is CASSGGGRYGYTF. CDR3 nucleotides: TGTGCCAGCAGCGGTGGGGGCCGGTATGGCTACACCTTC.

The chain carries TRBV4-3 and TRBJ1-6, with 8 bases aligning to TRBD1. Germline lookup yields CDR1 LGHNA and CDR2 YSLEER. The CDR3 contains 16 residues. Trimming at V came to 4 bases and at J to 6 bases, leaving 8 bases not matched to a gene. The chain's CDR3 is CASSRTGTGVNSPLHF. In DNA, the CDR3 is TGCGCCAGCAGCCGGACCGGGACAGGCGTTAATTCACCCCTCCACTTT.

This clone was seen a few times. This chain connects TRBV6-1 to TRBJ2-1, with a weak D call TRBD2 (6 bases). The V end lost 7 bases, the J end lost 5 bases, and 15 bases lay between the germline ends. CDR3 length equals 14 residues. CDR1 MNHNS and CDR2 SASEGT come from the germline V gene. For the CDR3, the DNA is TGTGCCAGCACCGGGAACCGGGGGAACAATGAGCAGTTCTTC. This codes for CASTGNRGNNEQFF.

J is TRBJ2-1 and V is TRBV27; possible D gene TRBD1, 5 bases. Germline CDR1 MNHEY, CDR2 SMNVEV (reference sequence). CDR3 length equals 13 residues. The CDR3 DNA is TGTGCTACAGCAGGGCCCAGCCGGAATGAGCAGTTCTTC. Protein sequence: CATAGPSRNEQFF.

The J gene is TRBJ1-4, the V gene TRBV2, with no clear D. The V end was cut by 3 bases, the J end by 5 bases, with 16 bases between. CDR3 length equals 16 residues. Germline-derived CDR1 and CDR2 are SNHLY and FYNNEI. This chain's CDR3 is CASSETRIAINEKLFF. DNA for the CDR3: TGTGCCAGCAGTGAGACCCGGATAGCAATAAATGAAAAACTGTTTTTT.